Listed here are 18 T cell receptor beta chains from one sample, sequenced in a study of radiotherapy plus CTLA-4 blockade in lung cancer. TCRdb keeps only in-frame clones here, not all; method: immunoSEQ multiplex PCR. Of 80,000 to 95,000 clones listed, roughly 87% are singletons. Sequences were derived from peripheral blood, sampled from a patient treated with radiotherapy plus ipilimumab. The receptor source for this set is a human donor with non-small cell lung cancer who had stable disease on radiotherapy plus ipilimumab.

This chain joins TRBV2 and TRBJ1-2; D might be TRBD1 (6 bases). This CDR3 has 12 residues. Germline loops: CDR1 SNHLY, CDR2 FYNNEI. V was trimmed by 11 bases and J by 4 bases, leaving 14 bases between them. The CDR3 DNA reads as TGTGCCGTTCCCGCGACAGGCTATGGCTACACCTTC. It specifies CAVPATGYGYTF.

This clone has just one count. The genes are TRBV5-1 and TRBJ1-2; TRBD1 matches 8 bases. CDR3 size: 13 residues. The germline V gene has CDR1 SGHRS and CDR2 YFSETQ. J lost 3 bases, V lost 5 bases, and 3 bases had no gene match. CDR3 in amino acids: CASSMTGDYGYTF. The CDR3 DNA follows: TGCGCCAGCAGTATGACAGGGGACTATGGCTACACCTTC. Based on the CDR3 plus reference TRBV5-1 and TRBJ1-2, the full variable domain is KAGVTQTPRYLIKTRGQQVTLSCSPISGHRSVSWYQQTPGQGLQFLFEYFSETQRNKGNFPGRFSGRQFSNSRSEMNVSTLELGDSALYLCASSMTGDYGYTFGSGTRLTVV.

This sequence joins TRBV9 and TRBJ2-1; 10 bases are shared with TRBD2. The length of the CDR3 is 14 residues. Germline CDR1 reads SGDLS; CDR2 reads YYNGEE. With 3 bases clipped from V and 8 bases from J, the junction kept 5 bases outside the gene matches. This CDR3 reads CASSAAGGPDEQFF. The CDR3 DNA is TGTGCCAGCAGCGCAGCGGGGGGGCCGGATGAGCAGTTCTTC.

This rearrangement joins TRBV21-1 to TRBJ2-1; the D call of TRBD2 is as the table states it, not checked on the DNA. TRBV21-1 is assigned pseudogene status. This CDR3 region has 15 residues. CDR3 coding DNA: TGTGCCAGCAGCAAAGGGGAACGGGGGGGCAATGAGCAGTTCTTC. It encodes CASSKGERGGNEQFF.

CDR3 residues: CASSLAGQGSQPQHF. CDR3 bases: TGTGCCAGCAGCTTAGCGGGACAGGGGAGTCAGCCCCAGCATTTT. This chain links TRBV7-9 with TRBJ1-5, with 10 bases that match TRBD1. Trimming removed 0 bases from V and 6 bases from J; junction bases left unmatched: 2. Germline V gene sequence: CDR1 SEHNR, CDR2 FQNEAQ (reference sequence). The length of the CDR3 is 15 residues. The whole variable domain, filled in from reference TRBV7-9 and TRBJ1-5, reads DTGVSQNPRHKITKRGQNVTFRCDPISEHNRLYWYRQTLGQGPEFLTYFQNEAQLEKSRLLSDRFSAERPKGSFSTLEIQRTEQGDSAMYLCASSLAGQGSQPQHFGDGTRLSIL.

Details on this clone: At the DNA level, this CDR3 is encoded by other sequences in the same sample as well. The V and J genes are TRBV9 and TRBJ2-7, with D perhaps given as TRBD1 or TRBD2 (6 bases each). V lost 0 bases to trimming and J lost 3 bases, with 10 bases between them. The CDR3 is 14 amino acids. Germline CDR1 SGDLS, CDR2 YYNGEE. The DNA for the CDR3 is TGTGCCAGCAGCGTAGGTGGAGGGGGCTACGAGCAGTACTTC. It is translated as CASSVGGGGYEQYF.

The chain links TRBV2 to TRBJ1-5; D possibly corresponds to TRBD1 (6 bases). Per the germline V gene, CDR1 is SNHLY and CDR2 is FYNNEI. Trimming took off 1 base at V and 4 bases at J, with 11 bases between the two ends. The CDR3 totals 15 residues. CDR3 residues: CASSEGGTWNQPQHF. CDR3 nucleotides: TGTGCCAGCAGTGAAGGGGGGACATGGAATCAGCCCCAGCATTTT.

This chain links TRBV10-2 with TRBJ2-5, with D unclear. V lost 4 bases, J lost 0 bases, and 12 bases lay in between. The CDR3 runs 15 residues. Germline V gene sequence: CDR1 WSHSY, CDR2 SAAADI. The CDR3 region has the DNA TGCGCCAGCAGTGTTCACCTCGTGTACCAAGAGACCCAGTACTTC. Translated, it gives CASSVHLVYQETQYF.

The J gene is TRBJ1-2, the V gene TRBV30; 8 bases agree with TRBD1. The length of the CDR3 is 12 residues. V lost 1 base, J lost 5 bases, and 0 bases stayed unmatched. CDR1 is GTSNPN, CDR2 SVGIG, per germline (reference sequence). The CDR3 DNA is TGTGCCTGGAGTGGGGACAGGTATGGCTACACCTTC. As protein: CAWSGDRYGYTF. Combining the CDR3 with reference TRBV30 and TRBJ1-2 gives the whole variable domain SQTIHQWPATLVQPVGSPLSLECTVEGTSNPNLYWYRQAAGRGLQLLFYSVGIGQISSEVPQNLSASRPQDRQFILSSKKLLLSDSGFYLCAWSGDRYGYTFGSGTRLTVV.

Written as DNA, the CDR3 is TGTGCCAGCAGCCCCGGGACCATGAACACCGGGGAGCTGTTTTTT. Translation gives CASSPGTMNTGELFF. The chain combines TRBV28 with TRBJ2-2; D possibly matches TRBD1 or TRBD2 (5 bases each). CDR3 length: 15 residues. In germline, CDR1 is MDHEN, CDR2 SYDVKM. Trimming stripped 6 bases from V and 1 base from J, with 12 bases between.

This chain connects TRBV6-1 to TRBJ1-5, with no clear D. CDR3 size: 13 residues. Germline-derived CDR1 and CDR2 are MNHNS and SASEGT. V was shortened by 5 bases and J by 2 bases, with 7 bases between the two germline ends. CDR3 sequence reads: CASSPSGNQPQHF. CDR3 coding DNA: TGTGCCAGCAGTCCCAGTGGCAATCAGCCCCAGCATTTT.

The chain's CDR3 is CASSLSRAVTDTQYF. The CDR3 region has the DNA TGTGCCAGCAGCTTAAGTCGGGCAGTCACAGATACGCAGTATTTT. The gene calls are TRBV7-6 and TRBJ2-3; D remains ambiguous. This CDR3 comprises 15 residues. Germline V lookup: CDR1 SGHVS, CDR2 FNYEAQ. V was cut by 2 bases and J by 2 bases, with 11 bases left in between. Full variable domain (remainder filled in from reference TRBV7-6 and TRBJ2-3): GAGVSQSPRYKVTKRGQDVALRCDPISGHVSLYWYRQALGQGPEFLTYFNYEAQQDKSGLPNDRFSAERPEGSISTLTIQRTEQRDSAMYRCASSLSRAVTDTQYFGPGTRLTVL.

This chain links TRBV30 with TRBJ2-7; the D is unclear. The germline V gene has CDR1 GTSNPN and CDR2 SVGIG (reference sequence). Trimming stripped 3 bases from V and 1 base from J, with 4 bases between. The CDR3 extends over 11 amino acids. In DNA form, the CDR3 reads TGTGCCTGGAGCAGGTCCTACGAGCAGTACTTC. Translation gives CAWSRSYEQYF. The full variable domain, with the rest looked up from reference TRBV30 and TRBJ2-7, is SQTIHQWPATLVQPVGSPLSLECTVEGTSNPNLYWYRQAAGRGLQLLFYSVGIGQISSEVPQNLSASRPQDRQFILSSKKLLLSDSGFYLCAWSRSYEQYFGPGTRLTVT.

The chain has TRBV5-4 and TRBJ1-6, with 9 bases lining up with TRBD1. Trimming removed 0 bases from V and 7 bases from J; junction bases left unmatched: 2. From germline, CDR1 is SGHNT and CDR2 YYREEE (reference sequence). The CDR3 extends over 15 amino acids. CDR3 sequence reads: CASSLGQGGNSPLHF. CDR3 DNA: TGTGCCAGCAGCTTGGGACAGGGGGGGAATTCACCCCTCCACTTT.

V is TRBV5-1 and J is TRBJ2-1; 11 nucleotides align to TRBD2. The CDR3 is made up of 15 amino acids. V trimming: 1 base; J trimming: 9 bases; junction bases outside the gene matches: 6. Germline V gives CDR1 SGHRS, CDR2 YFSETQ. The CDR3 spells CASSLTGGLAGEQFF. The CDR3 DNA follows: TGCGCCAGCAGCTTGACGGGAGGACTAGCGGGTGAGCAGTTCTTC.

This clone was found once. This chain uses TRBV7-3 with TRBJ2-1; 8 nucleotides agree with TRBD2. Germline loops: CDR1 SGHTA, CDR2 FQGTGA. The CDR3 covers 13 residues. V trimming: 1 base; J trimming: 13 bases; junction bases outside the gene matches: 6. CDR3 bases: TGTGCCAGCAGCTTAATCCGGGAGGGCAGTCAGTTCTTC. As protein: CASSLIREGSQFF.

The rearrangement uses TRBV2 and TRBJ2-1; D is undetermined. The CDR3 is 14 residues long. V dropped 5 bases and J dropped 0 bases, with 8 bases sitting between them. Per germline, CDR1 SNHLY and CDR2 FYNNEI. CDR3 DNA: TGTGCCAGCAGTAGAACCAGCTCCTACAATGAGCAGTTCTTC. Protein: CASSRTSSYNEQFF.

The rearrangement uses TRBV15 and TRBJ2-5, with 8 bases fitting TRBD2. Germline V gene sequence: CDR1 LNHNV, CDR2 YYDKDF (reference sequence). This CDR3 spans 17 amino acids. The V segment lost 1 base and the J segment 4 bases; nucleotides outside the gene matches: 11. The CDR3 DNA sequence: TGTGCCACCAGCAGAGCTCCCCGGGCCCGGGAGGGAGAGACCCAGTACTTC. This encodes CATSRAPRAREGETQYF. Complete variable domain (other parts from reference TRBV15 and TRBJ2-5): DAMVIQNPRYQVTQFGKPVTLSCSQTLNHNVMYWYQQKSSQAPKLLFHYYDKDFNNEADTPDNFQSRRPNTSFCFLDIRSPGLGDTAMYLCATSRAPRAREGETQYFGPGTRLLVL.